This T cell receptor (beta chain) emerged from a study of cytomegalovirus exposure and HLA in healthy donors (dated by TCRdb to the late 2010s). Background on the whole study: An earlier analysis of approximately 600 of the donors reported 250 to 350 Gb of sequence data and some 100 million unique TCR beta sequences from roughly 200 million T cells. Approximately 300 gigabases of sequencing data and around 90 million unique TCR sequences made up an early release that covered 500 to 650 HLA-typed donors. Of the roughly 400 genotyped donors, 70% to 90% were placed in the genetic ancestry cluster associated with self-reported Caucasian donors. The study aimed to test whether cataloging public T cell receptors could reveal signatures of past pathogen exposure. The study used immunosequencing to profile the T cell repertoires of approximately 690 subjects and linked those repertoires to cytomegalovirus serostatus. A separate validation cohort of 100 to 150 different subjects was used in addition to the approximately 700-subject first cohort. The study combined high-throughput TCR immunosequencing, statistical association of individual TCRs with disease status, and machine learning to predict cytomegalovirus infection status. In a later analysis, previously published TCR beta repertoires from 666 donors were re-analyzed and high-resolution HLA genotyping was added so that TCR occurrence patterns could be studied. The later analysis used no new phenotypic data to find candidate immune exposures, relying instead on TCR beta sequences and their occurrence across donors. In an earlier analysis of 587 of the donors, high-throughput TCR beta sequencing was used to judge whether each TCR beta V gene segment behaved as functional or pseudogenic. Alongside the repertoire data, information on donor age, sex, ethnicity and CMV serostatus was compiled. A later genetic analysis took genome-wide SNP genotypes for about 55% of the 666 donors and used that subset as a discovery cohort. Every discovery cohort repertoire had been produced on one sequencing platform. HLA typing covered class I and class II loci at four-digit resolution. Typing coverage varied by locus: roughly 620-640 donors for A, B, C, DRB1 and DQB1; approximately 560 for DQA1; some 610 for DPA1; roughly 470 for DPB1. Because of strong linkage in the cohort, a handful of DR-DQ haplotypes were treated as single units for association and clustering. On average, roughly 250,000 unique TCR beta nucleotide sequences were sequenced per donor among about 400 genotyped donors of the cohort, with roughly a sixth of those sequences being non-productive.

To prepare the library, the immunoSEQ multiplex PCR assay was applied. The multiplex PCR relied on a mix of 60 forward primers for TCR Vbeta segments and 13 reverse primers for TCR Jbeta segments. Amplification of the CDR3 region of rearranged TCR beta genes was performed with a multiplex PCR assay on genomic DNA. The amplified TCR beta libraries were sequenced on the Illumina HiSeq System as 87-base-pair reads. Processing in the source paper ran as follows. Across the 700 or so repertoires, a later analysis counted 60 million to 90 million unique TCR beta chains, 8.5 million to 12 million of which were shared by at least two donors. To remove PCR and sequencing errors, raw reads were error-corrected and collapsed into unique sequences using a nearest-neighbor algorithm that merged closely related sequences. V, D and J gene segments were assigned by aligning CDR3 sequences to IMGT reference sequences. For a sequence to be retained, at least a six-nucleotide match to both a V gene segment and a J gene segment was required. A rearrangement was called productive if the CDR3 had no stop codons and remained in frame with V and J, and every other rearrangement was called non-productive. Following IMGT convention, CDR3 was defined as the stretch from the second conserved V-encoded cysteine up to the conserved J-encoded phenylalanine. The earlier analysis of some 580 of the donors excluded any sequence lacking an unambiguous match to a single V gene segment. An earlier analysis of under 750 of the donors called V segments functional above 56.7% productive rearrangements and segregating when the between-donor standard deviation exceeded 5%. A statistical classification framework was developed to diagnose cytomegalovirus status using the catalog of TCR beta chain sequences. A later analysis assigned V and J genes by comparing TCR nucleotide sequences with IMGT/GENE-DB human TR gene sequences. Using the TCRdist pipeline, a later analysis assigned CDR3 sequences along with most-parsimonious VDJ recombination scenarios. In a later analysis, each TCR beta chain was defined by its CDR3 amino acid sequence together with its V-gene family, and reads without a unique V-gene family were excluded. In a later analysis, 450 to 600 highly shared, low-generation-probability nucleotide sequences were removed to address suspected cross-contamination and a sequencing artifact. In a later analysis, a clonal expansion index was calculated for each public chain from normalized within-repertoire ranks of inferred template counts. In a later analysis, generation probabilities were computed with a VDJ recombination model fitted to out-of-frame rearrangements, and the resulting probabilities were checked against IGoR. In a later analysis, TCR-TCR, TCR-HLA and TCR-CMV co-occurrence was scored with hypergeometric tests, and a repertoire-size bias correction was applied to TCR pairs. To estimate false discovery rates, a later analysis permuted the HLA or CMV assignments 20 times. In a later analysis, co-occurring TCRs were grouped with DBSCAN, and TCRdist sequence similarity was added when clustering was performed within HLA-allele-positive subsets. For co-occurrence clustering, repertoires with fewer than 30,000 or more than 120,000 public chains were excluded, along with a handful of repertoires with anomalous nucleotide sharing. TCRdb mirrors the immuneACCESS table, restricted to in-frame sequences. Some clones are absent from its copies; in checked studies, under half trace to an unresolved V gene, and the reason for the others is unknown. V, J and clone size reflect that table, while D and trimming were determined from the DNA. The sample data list 180,000 or so clones, and 75% to 80% of these were observed just once. The ten top clones hold about an eighth of the sample.

Taken from the germline V gene, the CDR1 and CDR2 loops are MGHRA and YSYEKL. Germline trimming: 1 base from V, 2 bases from J; junction bases outside gene matches: 16. Spanning cysteine to phenylalanine, the CDR3 consists of 20 amino acids. Left in the record is the CDR3 DNA by itself, 60 bases read in frame from the first base. Results and caveats for the whole study, not just this receptor: Broadly in line with IMGT annotations, most TCR beta V segments showed up in productive rearrangements about 90% or about 30% of the time in an earlier analysis of 450 to 600 of the donors. The cohort was sequenced for TCR beta chains only, and without alpha or paired-chain data the features that could be detected were limited. A further reported finding was that TCR beta sequences accurately predicted the HLA-A and HLA-B alleles for most subjects in the first cohort. Assigning TCR associations to individual alleles was difficult when HLA alleles, especially DR and DQ, strongly co-occurred. In a later genetic analysis, fewer N-insertions in productive TCRs were reported among donors in an Asian-associated ancestry cluster than the approximately 710-donor mean. An association between a missense DCLRE1C variant and V-gene and J-gene trimming of TCR beta chains was found in a later genetic analysis and replicated in an independent cohort. Immune exposure information for the cohort was limited to CMV serostatus. In a later analysis, most CMV-associated TCR beta chains were found to appear HLA-restricted, with HLA associations seemingly driven largely by CMV exposure. Sequencing depth was assumed to be roughly uniform across donors in the presence/absence analyses, though that assumption may not hold. Because some donors lacked HLA typing at each locus, the association tests relied only on the typed subset. Linkage disequilibrium might explain the correlated functional status among segregating V segments, but an unknown experimental factor could not be excluded. Because the 87-base-pair reads could not distinguish some IMGT-functional V segments, including TRBV6-2 and TRBV6-3, those segments were excluded. A later analysis associated about 17,000 TCR beta sequences with specific HLA alleles at a false discovery rate of 0.05. The classifier was reported to diagnose cytomegalovirus status with high specificity and sensitivity in both the original cohort and the validation cohort. While some public TCRs were present in many individuals, most TCR sequences turned up only very rarely across donors. In a later analysis, HLA-associated TCR beta chains were found to be more clonally expanded and to have lower generation probabilities than equally common non-associated chains. In vitro tests confirmed that a few of the cytomegalovirus-associated TCR beta chains recognize cytomegalovirus antigens. The authors suggested that the approach could potentially be generalized to other disease states and immunological phenotypes. In a later analysis, TCR association rates were found to vary across HLA loci, with the most associated TCRs seen for DRB1 alleles and the fewest for HLA-C alleles. A cluster of highly shared sequence variants was judged likely to represent a technical artifact of the sequencing pipeline. A later analysis reported that several top co-occurrence clusters appeared linked to parvovirus B19, influenza, CMV and Epstein-Barr virus. Roughly 15 rarely observed V segments, including chromosome 9 orphons, were excluded from the earlier analysis of approximately 600 of the donors because counts were too low. The study listed 150 to 200 TCR beta chains as associated with cytomegalovirus.

In total, roughly 670 healthy bone marrow donors made up the cohort. At the time of sampling, all cohort members were nominally healthy, though unrecorded immune exposures were likely present. The donor was CMV seropositive and belonged to the group of more than 250 seropositive cohort members. Each donor provided a peripheral blood sample, and peripheral blood mononuclear cells were used for TCR beta sequencing. The Qiagen DNeasy Blood Extraction Kit was used to extract genomic DNA from the blood cell samples. In regard to this clone: Its antigen is currently not known. No clone much larger than this one lies a single base away; base qualities are absent.

The sequence came from a man between 50 and 59 years old in good health and CMV-seropositive. In this chain, TRBV4-1 is recombined with TRBJ1-4; 7 nucleotides in the junction match TRBD1. Specimen: PBMCs. The CDR3 protein: CASSQGALLDRIWTNEKLFF. The DNA reads as follows: TGCGCCAGCAGCCAAGGCGCACTCCTGGACAGGATTTGGACTAATGAAAAACTGTTTTTT.